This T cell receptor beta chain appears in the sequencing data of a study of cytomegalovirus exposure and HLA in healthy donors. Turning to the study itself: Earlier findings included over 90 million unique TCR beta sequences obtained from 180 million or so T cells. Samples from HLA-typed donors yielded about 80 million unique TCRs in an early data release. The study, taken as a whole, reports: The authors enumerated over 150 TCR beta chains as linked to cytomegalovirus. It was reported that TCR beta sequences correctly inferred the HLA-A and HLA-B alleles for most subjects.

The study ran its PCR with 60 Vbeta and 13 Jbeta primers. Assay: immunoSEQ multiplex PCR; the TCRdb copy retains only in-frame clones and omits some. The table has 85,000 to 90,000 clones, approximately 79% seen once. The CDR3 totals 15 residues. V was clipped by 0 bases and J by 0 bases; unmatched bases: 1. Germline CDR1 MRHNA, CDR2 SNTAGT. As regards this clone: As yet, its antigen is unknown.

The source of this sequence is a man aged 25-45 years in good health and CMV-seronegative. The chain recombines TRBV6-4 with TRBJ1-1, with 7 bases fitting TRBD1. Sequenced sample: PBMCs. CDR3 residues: CASSDSTGLNTEAFF. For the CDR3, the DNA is TGTGCCAGCAGTGACTCGACAGGGTTGAACACTGAAGCTTTCTTT.